These T cell receptor beta chains were read from a single sample in a study of technical replicates of blood from a handful of donors. Libraries were prepared by immunoSEQ multiplex PCR; TCRdb keeps only in-frame clonotypes and omits some of them. This sample carries approximately 92,000 clones, nearly 97% of them seen once, and the ten largest clones take around 0.21%. The sequenced sample was T cells isolated from PBMCs. The receptors originated from a human donor in good health. Both conserved end residues are part of each CDR3. D genes are given only for firm matches. A clone size is listed for some rows: how often the clone was seen (once, few, many), or a class if it is expanded.

J: TRBJ1-5; V: TRBV19; D: .; size: .; DNA: TGTGCCAGTAGCGCAGGGGTAGGAGAACTTGGTCAGCCCCAGCATTTT; CDR3: CASSAGVGELGQPQHF
J: TRBJ2-3; V: TRBV27; D: .; size: .; DNA: TGTGCCAGCAGTTTTTCCGGAGGATATACGCAGTATTTT; CDR3: CASSFSGGYTQYF
J: TRBJ2-6; V: TRBV10-3; D: .; size: .; DNA: TGTGCCATCAGTGAGGACGGGGTTTCTGGGGCCAACGTCCTGACTTTC; CDR3: CAISEDGVSGANVLTF
J: TRBJ2-5; V: TRBV7-2; D: .; size: .; DNA: TGTGCCAGCAGCTTAGGGGCACGGGACTTACCACACTTC; CDR3: CASSLGARDLPHF
J: TRBJ2-1; V: TRBV7-2; D: .; size: .; DNA: TGTGCCAGCAGCGCCTACAGCAGAAGCTCCTACAATGAGCAGTTCTTC; CDR3: CASSAYSRSSYNEQFF
J: TRBJ2-1; V: TRBV7-2; D: .; size: .; DNA: TGTGCCAGCAGCTTAGGGACTCCGGCTTTGACGGGCGAGCAGTTCTTC; CDR3: CASSLGTPALTGEQFF
J: TRBJ2-1; V: TRBV2; D: .; size: .; DNA: TGTGCCAGCAGTGATGATAGCTACAATGAGCAGTTCTTC; CDR3: CASSDDSYNEQFF
J: TRBJ2-5; V: TRBV7-9; D: .; size: .; DNA: TGTGCCAGCAGCCCACCCCTAGTGGTGGAAGAGACCCAGTACTTC; CDR3: CASSPPLVVEETQYF
J: TRBJ2-1; V: TRBV7-9; D: TRBD2; size: .; DNA: TGTGCCAGCAGCCGGACTAGCGGGGACAATGAGCAGTTCTTC; CDR3: CASSRTSGDNEQFF
J: TRBJ2-7; V: TRBV10-3; D: .; size: .; DNA: TGTGCCATCAGTGACAGGGCGGTAAACTCCTACGAGCAGTACTTC; CDR3: CAISDRAVNSYEQYF
J: TRBJ2-7; V: TRBV6-1; D: .; size: .; DNA: TGTGCCAGCAGTGAAGCAGGGGGTAGCTACGAGCAGTACTTC; CDR3: CASSEAGGSYEQYF
J: TRBJ2-3; V: TRBV5-1; D: .; size: .; DNA: TGCGCCCACGGGAGGGGGCCCACAGATACGCAGTATTTT; CDR3: CAHGRGPTDTQYF
J: TRBJ2-7; V: TRBV6-6; D: TRBD2; size: .; DNA: TGTGCCAGCAGTCGAGCGGGGGAGTCCTACGAGCAGTACTTC; CDR3: CASSRAGESYEQYF
J: TRBJ1-3; V: TRBV20-1; D: .; size: .; DNA: TGCAGTGCTAGAGGAGCAAACACCATATATTTT; CDR3: CSARGANTIYF
J: TRBJ2-1; V: TRBV6-5; D: .; size: .; DNA: TGTGCCAGCAGTTACGTCAGAACGGGCAATGAGCAGTTCTTC; CDR3: CASSYVRTGNEQFF
J: TRBJ2-1; V: TRBV2; D: TRBD1; size: once; DNA: TGTGCCAGCAGGGACAGGGGCCCTTACAATGAGCAGTTCTTC; CDR3: CASRDRGPYNEQFF
J: TRBJ2-3; V: TRBV27; D: TRBD2; size: .; DNA: TGTGCCAGCAGTTTTGCTAGCGGTTCAGATACGCAGTATTTT; CDR3: CASSFASGSDTQYF
J: TRBJ2-6; V: TRBV5-3; D: .; size: .; DNA: TGTGCCAGAAGCCTATCTGGGGCCAACGTCCTGACTTTC; CDR3: CARSLSGANVLTF
J: TRBJ1-5; V: TRBV6-4; D: .; size: .; DNA: TGTGCCAGCAGTGACTCCAGGGCCAGTCAGCCCCAGCATTTT; CDR3: CASSDSRASQPQHF
J: TRBJ2-7; V: TRBV10-1; D: .; size: .; DNA: TGCGCCAGCACGTGGGGCGAGGGGGACGAGCAGTACTTC; CDR3: CASTWGEGDEQYF
J: TRBJ2-2; V: TRBV11-3; D: TRBD2; size: few; DNA: TGTGCCAGCAGCTTAGACCCCCTAGCGGCGAACACCGGGGAGCTGTTTTTT; CDR3: CASSLDPLAANTGELFF
J: TRBJ2-2; V: TRBV7-2; D: TRBD1; size: .; DNA: TGTGCCAGCAGCTGGACAGGGGGCCTCACCGGGGAGCTGTTTTTT; CDR3: CASSWTGGLTGELFF
J: TRBJ2-2; V: TRBV28; D: .; size: .; DNA: TGTGCCACCTTAGAGGGGGGGCCAACCCACACCGGGGAGCTGTTTTTT; CDR3: CATLEGGPTHTGELFF
J: TRBJ2-5; V: TRBV7-8; D: TRBD2; size: .; DNA: TGTGCCAGCTTCGGCGGGGGAGGGCAAGAGACCCAGTACTTC; CDR3: CASFGGGGQETQYF
J: TRBJ2-2; V: TRBV28; D: TRBD2; size: .; DNA: TGTGCCAGCAGGGCAGCGGGGGCCAACACCGGGGAGCTGTTTTTT; CDR3: CASRAAGANTGELFF
J: TRBJ2-2; V: TRBV11-3; D: .; size: .; DNA: TGTGCCAGCAGCTTAGTGGGAGGCGGGGAGCTGTTTTTT; CDR3: CASSLVGGGELFF
J: TRBJ1-2; V: TRBV19; D: .; size: .; DNA: TGTGCCAGTAGTGCAAGCCGGAATACAGGGTCCAACTATGGCTACACCTTC; CDR3: CASSASRNTGSNYGYTF
J: TRBJ1-3; V: TRBV9; D: TRBD1; size: .; DNA: TGTGCCAGCAGCTCCAACAGGGGAGAGTCGGCTGGAAACACCATATATTTT; CDR3: CASSSNRGESAGNTIYF
J: TRBJ2-3; V: TRBV15; D: .; size: .; DNA: TGTGCCACCAGCGAACGGGGCACAGATACGCAGTATTTT; CDR3: CATSERGTDTQYF
J: TRBJ2-4; V: TRBV5-1; D: TRBD2; size: .; DNA: TGCGCCAGCAGGGGATGGCGGGAGCTAGACATTCAGTACTTC; CDR3: CASRGWRELDIQYF